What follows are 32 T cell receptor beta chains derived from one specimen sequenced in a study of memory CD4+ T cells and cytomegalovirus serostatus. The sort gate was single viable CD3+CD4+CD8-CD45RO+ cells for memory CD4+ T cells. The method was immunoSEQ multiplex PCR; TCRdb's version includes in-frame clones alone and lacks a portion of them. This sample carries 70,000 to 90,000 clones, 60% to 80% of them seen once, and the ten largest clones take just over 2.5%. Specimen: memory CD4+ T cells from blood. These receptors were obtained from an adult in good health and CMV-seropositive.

Written as DNA, the CDR3 is TGTGCCACCAGACAGCGGGAGTTCCATCAGCCCCAGCATTTT. Protein: CATRQREFHQPQHF. The chain combines TRBV19 with TRBJ1-5, with a tentative D call TRBD1 (5 bases). V dropped 10 bases and J dropped 5 bases, with 18 bases sitting between them. Germline-derived CDR1 and CDR2 are LNHDA and SQIVND (reference sequence). The CDR3 spans 14 residues.

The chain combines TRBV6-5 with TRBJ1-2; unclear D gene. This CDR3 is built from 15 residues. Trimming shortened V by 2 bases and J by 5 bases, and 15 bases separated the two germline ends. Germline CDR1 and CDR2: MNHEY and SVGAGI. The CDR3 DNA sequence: TGTGCCAGCAGTTACCGGCCCGAGGGTTGGTATGGCTACACCTTC. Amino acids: CASSYRPEGWYGYTF.

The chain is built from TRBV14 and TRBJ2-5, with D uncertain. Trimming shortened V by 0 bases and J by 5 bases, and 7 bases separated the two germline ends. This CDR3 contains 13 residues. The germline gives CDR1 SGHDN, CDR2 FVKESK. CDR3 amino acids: CASSQELGETQYF. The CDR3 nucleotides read TGTGCCAGCAGCCAAGAGCTTGGGGAGACCCAGTACTTC.

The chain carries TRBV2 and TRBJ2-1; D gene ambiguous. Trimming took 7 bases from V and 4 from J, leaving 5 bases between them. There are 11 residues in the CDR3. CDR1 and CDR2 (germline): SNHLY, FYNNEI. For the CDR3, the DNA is TGTGCCAGCACCCTTTACAATGAGCAGTTCTTC. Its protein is CASTLYNEQFF.

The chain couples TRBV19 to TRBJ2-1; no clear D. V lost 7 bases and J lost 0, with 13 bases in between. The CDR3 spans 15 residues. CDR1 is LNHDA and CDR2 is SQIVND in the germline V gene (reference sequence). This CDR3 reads CASMGSYGSYNEQFF. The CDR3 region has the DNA TGTGCCAGTATGGGAAGTTACGGCTCCTACAATGAGCAGTTCTTC.

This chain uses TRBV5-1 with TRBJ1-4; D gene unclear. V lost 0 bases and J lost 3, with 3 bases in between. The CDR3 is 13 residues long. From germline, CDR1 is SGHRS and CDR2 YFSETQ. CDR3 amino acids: CASSLVSNEKLFF. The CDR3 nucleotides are TGCGCCAGCAGCTTGGTCTCTAATGAAAAACTGTTTTTT.

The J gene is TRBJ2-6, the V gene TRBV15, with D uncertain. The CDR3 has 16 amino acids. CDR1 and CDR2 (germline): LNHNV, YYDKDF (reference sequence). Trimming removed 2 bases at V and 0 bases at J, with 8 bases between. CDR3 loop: CATSRLRGSGANVLTF. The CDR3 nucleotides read TGTGCCACCAGCAGACTCAGAGGCTCTGGGGCCAACGTCCTGACTTTC.

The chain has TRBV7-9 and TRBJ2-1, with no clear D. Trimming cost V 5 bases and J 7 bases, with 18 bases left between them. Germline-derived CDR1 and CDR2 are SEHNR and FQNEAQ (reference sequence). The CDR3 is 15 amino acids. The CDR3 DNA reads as TGTGCCAGCAGCCCGAAGGTGCGAATAGGGAATGAGCAGTTCTTC. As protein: CASSPKVRIGNEQFF. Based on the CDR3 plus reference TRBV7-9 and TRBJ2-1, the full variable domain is DTGVSQNPRHKITKRGQNVTFRCDPISEHNRLYWYRQTLGQGPEFLTYFQNEAQLEKSRLLSDRFSAERPKGSFSTLEIQRTEQGDSAMYLCASSPKVRIGNEQFFGPGTRLTVL.

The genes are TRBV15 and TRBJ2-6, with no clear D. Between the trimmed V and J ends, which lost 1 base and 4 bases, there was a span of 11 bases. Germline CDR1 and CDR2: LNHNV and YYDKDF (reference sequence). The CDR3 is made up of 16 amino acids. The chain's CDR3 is CATSRVFLTGANVLTF. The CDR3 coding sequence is TGTGCCACCAGCAGAGTGTTTTTGACGGGGGCCAACGTCCTGACTTTC.

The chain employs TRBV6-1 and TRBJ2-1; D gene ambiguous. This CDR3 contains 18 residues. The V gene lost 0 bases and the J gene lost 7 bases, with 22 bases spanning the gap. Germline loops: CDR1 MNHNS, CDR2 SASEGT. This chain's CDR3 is CASSEARLWRTFENEQFF. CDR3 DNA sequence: TGTGCCAGCAGTGAAGCACGGTTATGGCGAACATTTGAGAATGAGCAGTTCTTC.

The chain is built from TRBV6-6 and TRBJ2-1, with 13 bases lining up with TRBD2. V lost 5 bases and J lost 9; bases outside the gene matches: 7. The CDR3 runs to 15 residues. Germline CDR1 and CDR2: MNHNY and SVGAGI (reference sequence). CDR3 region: CASSDTSGRAGEQFF. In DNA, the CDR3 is TGTGCCAGCAGTGACACTAGCGGGAGGGCCGGTGAGCAGTTCTTC.

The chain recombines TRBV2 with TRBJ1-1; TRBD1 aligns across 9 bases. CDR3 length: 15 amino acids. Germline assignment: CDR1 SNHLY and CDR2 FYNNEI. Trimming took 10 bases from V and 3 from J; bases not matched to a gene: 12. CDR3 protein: CAMQSGQGIDTEAFF. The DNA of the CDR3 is TGTGCCATGCAAAGTGGACAGGGGATAGACACTGAAGCTTTCTTT.

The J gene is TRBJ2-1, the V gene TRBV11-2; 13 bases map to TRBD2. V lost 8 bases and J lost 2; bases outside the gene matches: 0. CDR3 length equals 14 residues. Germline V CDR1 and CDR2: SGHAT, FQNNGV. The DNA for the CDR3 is TGTGCCAGCGGACTAGCGGGGGCCTACAATGAGCAGTTCTTC. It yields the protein CASGLAGAYNEQFF.

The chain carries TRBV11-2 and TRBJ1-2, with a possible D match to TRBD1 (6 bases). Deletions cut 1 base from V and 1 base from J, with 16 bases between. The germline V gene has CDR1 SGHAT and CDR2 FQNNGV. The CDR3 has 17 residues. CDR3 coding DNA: TGTGCCAGCAGCTTAGTACAGGGCTGGGGGGATAACTATGGCTACACCTTC. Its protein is CASSLVQGWGDNYGYTF.

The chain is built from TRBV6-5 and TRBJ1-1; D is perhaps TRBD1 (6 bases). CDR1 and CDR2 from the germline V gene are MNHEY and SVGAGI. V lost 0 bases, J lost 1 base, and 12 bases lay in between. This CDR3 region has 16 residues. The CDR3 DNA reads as TGTGCCAGCAGTTACTCACAGGGCTGGCGGAACACTGAAGCTTTCTTT. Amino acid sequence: CASSYSQGWRNTEAFF.

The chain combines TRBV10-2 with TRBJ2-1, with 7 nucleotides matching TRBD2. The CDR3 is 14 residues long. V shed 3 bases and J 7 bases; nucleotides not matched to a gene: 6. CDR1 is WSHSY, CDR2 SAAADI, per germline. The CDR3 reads CASSELGGINEQFF. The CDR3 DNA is TGCGCCAGCAGTGAATTGGGAGGGATAAATGAGCAGTTCTTC.

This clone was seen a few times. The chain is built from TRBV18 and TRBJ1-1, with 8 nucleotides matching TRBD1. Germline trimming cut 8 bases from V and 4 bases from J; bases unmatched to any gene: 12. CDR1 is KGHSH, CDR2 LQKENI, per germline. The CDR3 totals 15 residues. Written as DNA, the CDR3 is TGTGCCAGCGCCCATAAGGACAGGGCGAGCACTGAAGCTTTCTTT. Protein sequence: CASAHKDRASTEAFF.

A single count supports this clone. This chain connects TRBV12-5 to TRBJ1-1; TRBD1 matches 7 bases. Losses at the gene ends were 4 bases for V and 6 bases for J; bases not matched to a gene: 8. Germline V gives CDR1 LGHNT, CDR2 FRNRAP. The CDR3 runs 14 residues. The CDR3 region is CASGSGQFTAEAFF. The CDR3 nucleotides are TGTGCTAGTGGTTCGGGACAGTTTACCGCTGAAGCTTTCTTT.

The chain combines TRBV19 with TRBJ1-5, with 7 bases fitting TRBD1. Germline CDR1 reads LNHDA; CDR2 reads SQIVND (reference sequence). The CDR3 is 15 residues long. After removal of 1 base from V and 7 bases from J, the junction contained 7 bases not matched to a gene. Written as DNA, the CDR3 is TGTGCCAGTAGTATAGGAGGGGGCTTCGGGCAGCCCCAGCATTTT. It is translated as CASSIGGGFGQPQHF.

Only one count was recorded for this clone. The DNA of the CDR3 is TGTGCCAGTAAAGCCAGGCCCAATCAGCCCCAGCATTTT. Protein product: CASKARPNQPQHF. This chain connects TRBV19 to TRBJ1-5, with D unresolved. There are 13 residues in the CDR3. V was trimmed by 7 bases and J by 3 bases, leaving 10 bases between them. The V gene's germline CDR1 is LNHDA and CDR2 SQIVND (reference sequence).

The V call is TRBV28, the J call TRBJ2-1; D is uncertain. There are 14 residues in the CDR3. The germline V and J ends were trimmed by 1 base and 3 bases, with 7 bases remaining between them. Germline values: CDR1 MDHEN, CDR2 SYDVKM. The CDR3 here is CASSLLESYNEQFF. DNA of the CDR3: TGTGCCAGCAGTTTATTAGAGAGCTACAATGAGCAGTTCTTC.

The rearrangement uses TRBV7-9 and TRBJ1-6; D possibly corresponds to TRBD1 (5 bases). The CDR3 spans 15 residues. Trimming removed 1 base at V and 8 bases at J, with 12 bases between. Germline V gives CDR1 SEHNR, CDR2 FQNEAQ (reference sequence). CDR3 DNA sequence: TGTGCCAGCAGCTTAGGGGGGACGGAGGATTCACCCCTCCACTTT. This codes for CASSLGGTEDSPLHF.

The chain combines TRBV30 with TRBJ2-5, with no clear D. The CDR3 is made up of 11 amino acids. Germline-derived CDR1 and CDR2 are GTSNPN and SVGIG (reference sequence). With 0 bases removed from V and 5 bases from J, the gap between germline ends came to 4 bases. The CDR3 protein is CAWSVRETQYF. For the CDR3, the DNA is TGTGCCTGGAGTGTACGTGAGACCCAGTACTTC.

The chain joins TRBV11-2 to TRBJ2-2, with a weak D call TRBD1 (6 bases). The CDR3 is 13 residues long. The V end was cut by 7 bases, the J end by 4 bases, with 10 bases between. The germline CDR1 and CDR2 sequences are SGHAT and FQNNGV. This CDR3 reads CASKDSITGELFF. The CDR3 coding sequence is TGTGCCAGCAAGGACAGCATCACCGGGGAGCTGTTTTTT.

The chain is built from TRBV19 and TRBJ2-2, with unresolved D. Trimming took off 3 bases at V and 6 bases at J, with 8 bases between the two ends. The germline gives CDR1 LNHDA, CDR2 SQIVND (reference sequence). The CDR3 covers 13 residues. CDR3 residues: CASSIRQAGELFF. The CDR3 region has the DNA TGTGCCAGTAGTATCCGCCAGGCCGGGGAGCTGTTTTTT.

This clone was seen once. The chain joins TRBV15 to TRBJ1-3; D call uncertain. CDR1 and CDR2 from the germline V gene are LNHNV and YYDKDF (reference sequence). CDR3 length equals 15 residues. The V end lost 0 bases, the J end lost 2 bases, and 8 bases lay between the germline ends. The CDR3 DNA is TGTGCCACCAGCAGAGATACTGCCGCTGGAAACACCATATATTTT. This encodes CATSRDTAAGNTIYF.

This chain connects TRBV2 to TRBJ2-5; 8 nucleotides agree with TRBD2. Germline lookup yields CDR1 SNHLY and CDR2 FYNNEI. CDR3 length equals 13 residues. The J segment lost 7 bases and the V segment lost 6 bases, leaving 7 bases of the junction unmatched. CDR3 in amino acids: CASRTSEEGTQYF. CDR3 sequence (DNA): TGTGCCAGCAGGACTAGCGAGGAAGGGACCCAGTACTTC.

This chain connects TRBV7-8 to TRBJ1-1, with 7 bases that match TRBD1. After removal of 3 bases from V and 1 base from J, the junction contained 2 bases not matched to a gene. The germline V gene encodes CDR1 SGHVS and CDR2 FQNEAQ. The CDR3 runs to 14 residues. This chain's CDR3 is CASSLTGQNTEAFF. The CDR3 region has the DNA TGTGCCAGCAGCTTGACAGGGCAGAACACTGAAGCTTTCTTT.

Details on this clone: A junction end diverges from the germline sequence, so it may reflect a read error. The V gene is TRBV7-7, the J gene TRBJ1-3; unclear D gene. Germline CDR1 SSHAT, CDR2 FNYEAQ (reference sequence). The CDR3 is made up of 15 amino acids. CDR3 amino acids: CASSSSRGRGNTIYF. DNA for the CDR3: TGTGCTAGCAGCTCCTCCCGTGGTCGGGGAAACACCATATATTTT.

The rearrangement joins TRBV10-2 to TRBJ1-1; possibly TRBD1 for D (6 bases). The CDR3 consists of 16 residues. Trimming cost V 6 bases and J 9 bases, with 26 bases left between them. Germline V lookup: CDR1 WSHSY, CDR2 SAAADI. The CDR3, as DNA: TGCGCCAGCAGGTCAGGGGCCGGGACACCAGTACCCCAAGCTTTCTTT. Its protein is CASRSGAGTPVPQAFF.

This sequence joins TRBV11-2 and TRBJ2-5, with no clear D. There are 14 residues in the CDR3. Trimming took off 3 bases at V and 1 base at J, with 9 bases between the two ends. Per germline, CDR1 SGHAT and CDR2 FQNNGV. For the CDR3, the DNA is TGTGCCAGCAGCTTCTCTGCCATCCAAGAGACCCAGTACTTC. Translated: CASSFSAIQETQYF.

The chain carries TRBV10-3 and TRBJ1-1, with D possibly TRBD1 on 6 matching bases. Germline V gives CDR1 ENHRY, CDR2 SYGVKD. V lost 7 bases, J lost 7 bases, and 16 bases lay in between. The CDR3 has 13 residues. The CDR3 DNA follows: TGTGCCATCACCAGGGGAAGGGATGGTGAAGCTTTCTTT. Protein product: CAITRGRDGEAFF.